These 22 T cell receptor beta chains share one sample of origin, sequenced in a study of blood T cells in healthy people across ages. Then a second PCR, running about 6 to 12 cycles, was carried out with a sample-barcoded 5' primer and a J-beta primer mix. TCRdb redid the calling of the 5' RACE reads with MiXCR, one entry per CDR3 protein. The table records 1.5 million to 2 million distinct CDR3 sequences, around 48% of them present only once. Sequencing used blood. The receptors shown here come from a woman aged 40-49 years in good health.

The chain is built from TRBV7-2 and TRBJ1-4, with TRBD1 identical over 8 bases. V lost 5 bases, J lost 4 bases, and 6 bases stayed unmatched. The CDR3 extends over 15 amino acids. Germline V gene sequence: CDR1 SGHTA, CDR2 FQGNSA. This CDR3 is CASSPWTGLNEKLFF. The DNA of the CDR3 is TGTGCCAGCAGCCCCTGGACAGGGCTTAATGAAAAACTGTTTTTT.

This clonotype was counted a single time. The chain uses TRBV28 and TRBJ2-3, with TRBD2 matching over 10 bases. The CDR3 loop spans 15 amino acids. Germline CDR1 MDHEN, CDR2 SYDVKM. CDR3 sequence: CSLAGAPHSTDTQYF. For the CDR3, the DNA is TGTAGTCTAGCGGGGGCCCCCCATAGCACAGATACGCAGTATTTT.

Here the CDR3 DNA reads TGCGCCAGCAGCCAGGACAGTTTCGGTCTAGCCAAAAACATTCAGTACTTC. Residues: CASSQDSFGLAKNIQYF. J is TRBJ2-4 and V is TRBV4-3; weak D call: TRBD1 (6 bases). The CDR3 covers 17 residues. Trimming removed 3 bases from V and 0 bases from J, with 15 bases in between. CDR1 is LGHNA and CDR2 is YSLEER in the germline V gene.

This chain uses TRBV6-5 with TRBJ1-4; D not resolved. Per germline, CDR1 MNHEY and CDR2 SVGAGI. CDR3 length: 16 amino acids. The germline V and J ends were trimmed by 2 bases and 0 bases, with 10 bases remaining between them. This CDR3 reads CASSYRTVATNEKLFF. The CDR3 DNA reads TGTGCCAGCAGTTACCGGACGGTCGCAACTAATGAAAAACTGTTTTTT.

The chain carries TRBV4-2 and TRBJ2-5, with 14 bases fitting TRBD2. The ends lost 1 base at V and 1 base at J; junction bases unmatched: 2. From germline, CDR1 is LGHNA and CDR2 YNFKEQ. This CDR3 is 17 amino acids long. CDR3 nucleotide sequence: TGTGCCAGCAGCCAAGGGACTAGCGGGGGGAGCCAAGAGACCCAGTACTTC. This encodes CASSQGTSGGSQETQYF.

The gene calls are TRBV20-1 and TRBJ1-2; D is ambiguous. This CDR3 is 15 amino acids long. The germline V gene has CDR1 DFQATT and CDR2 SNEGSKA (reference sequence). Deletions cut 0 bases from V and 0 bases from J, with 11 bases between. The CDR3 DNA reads TGCAGTGCTAGAGATCATGCAGCTTCTAACTATGGCTACACCTTC. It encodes CSARDHAASNYGYTF.

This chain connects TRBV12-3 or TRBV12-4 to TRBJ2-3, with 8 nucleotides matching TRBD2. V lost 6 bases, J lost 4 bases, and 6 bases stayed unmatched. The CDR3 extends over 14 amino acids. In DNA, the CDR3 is TGTGCCAGCAGGAATAGCGGGGCATCAGATACGCAGTATTTT. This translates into CASRNSGASDTQYF.

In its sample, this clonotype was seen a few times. CDR3 loop: CAISSGTGYQGYTF. For the CDR3, the DNA is TGTGCCATCAGCTCCGGGACAGGGTATCAAGGCTACACCTTC. The gene calls are TRBV10-3 and TRBJ1-2; TRBD1 matches 9 bases. The CDR3 has 14 amino acids. V was clipped by 6 bases and J by 8 bases; unmatched bases: 10. Germline CDR1 is ENHRY and CDR2 is SYGVKD.

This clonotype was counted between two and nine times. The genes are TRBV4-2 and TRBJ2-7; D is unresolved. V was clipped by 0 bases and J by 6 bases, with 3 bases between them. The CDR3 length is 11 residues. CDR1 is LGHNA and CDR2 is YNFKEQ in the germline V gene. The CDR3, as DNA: TGTGCCAGCAGCCAAGATCGCGAGCAGTACTTC. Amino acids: CASSQDREQYF.

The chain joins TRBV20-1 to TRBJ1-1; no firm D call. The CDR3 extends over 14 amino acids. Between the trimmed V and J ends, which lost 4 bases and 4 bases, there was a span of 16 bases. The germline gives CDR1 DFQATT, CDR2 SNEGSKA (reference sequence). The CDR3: CSAKDTRRGTEAFF. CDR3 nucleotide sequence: TGCAGTGCTAAAGACACTCGGCGGGGCACTGAAGCTTTCTTT.

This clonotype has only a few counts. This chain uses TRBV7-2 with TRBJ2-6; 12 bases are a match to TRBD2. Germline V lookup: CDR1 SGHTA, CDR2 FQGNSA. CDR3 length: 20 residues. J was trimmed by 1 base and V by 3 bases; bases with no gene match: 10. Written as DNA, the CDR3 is TGTGCCAGCAGCTTCCGTCCTCGACTAGCGGGGGTATCTGGGGCCAACGTCCTGACTTTC. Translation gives CASSFRPRLAGVSGANVLTF.

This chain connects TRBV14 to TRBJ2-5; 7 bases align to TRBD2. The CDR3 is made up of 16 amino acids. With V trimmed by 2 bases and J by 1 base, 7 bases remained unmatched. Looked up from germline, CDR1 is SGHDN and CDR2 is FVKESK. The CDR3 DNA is TGTGCCAGCAGCCAACCCCCGGGACTACTCCAAGAGACCCAGTACTTC. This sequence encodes CASSQPPGLLQETQYF.

This CDR3 reads CASSSGTSLETQYF. CDR3 bases: TGTGCCAGCAGTTCCGGGACTAGTTTGGAGACCCAGTACTTC. V gene TRBV12-3 or TRBV12-4 combines with J gene TRBJ2-5; 8 positions match TRBD2. The V gene end was trimmed by 4 bases and the J gene end by 5 bases; junction bases not matched to a gene: 6. CDR3 length: 14 amino acids.

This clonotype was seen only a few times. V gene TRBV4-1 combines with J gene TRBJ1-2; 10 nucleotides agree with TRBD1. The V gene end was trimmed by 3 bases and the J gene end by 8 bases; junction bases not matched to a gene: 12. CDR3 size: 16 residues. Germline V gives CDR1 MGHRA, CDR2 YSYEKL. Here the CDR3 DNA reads TGCGCCAGCAGCCAGACAGGGGGCGGTGGGTTCGAGGGCTACACCTTC. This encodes CASSQTGGGGFEGYTF.

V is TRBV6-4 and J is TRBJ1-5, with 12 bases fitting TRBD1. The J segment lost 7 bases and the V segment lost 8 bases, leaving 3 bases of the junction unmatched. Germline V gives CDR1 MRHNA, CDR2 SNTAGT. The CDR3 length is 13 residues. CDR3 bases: TGTGCCAGCGCCGGGACAGGGGGCCAGCCCCAGCATTTT. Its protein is CASAGTGGQPQHF.

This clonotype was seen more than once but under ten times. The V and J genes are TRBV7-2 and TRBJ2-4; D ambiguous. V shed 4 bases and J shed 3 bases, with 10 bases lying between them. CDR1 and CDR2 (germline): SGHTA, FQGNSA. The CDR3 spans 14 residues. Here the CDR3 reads CASSSNRVKNIQYF. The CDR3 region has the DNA TGTGCCAGCAGCTCCAATAGGGTCAAAAACATTCAGTACTTC.

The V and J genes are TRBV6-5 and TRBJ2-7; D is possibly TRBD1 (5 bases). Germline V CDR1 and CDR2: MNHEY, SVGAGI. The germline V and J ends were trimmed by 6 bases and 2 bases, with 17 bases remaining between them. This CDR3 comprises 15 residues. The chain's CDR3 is CASRNAGFTPYEQYF. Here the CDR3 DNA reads TGTGCCAGCAGAAACGCAGGGTTTACCCCCTACGAGCAGTACTTC.

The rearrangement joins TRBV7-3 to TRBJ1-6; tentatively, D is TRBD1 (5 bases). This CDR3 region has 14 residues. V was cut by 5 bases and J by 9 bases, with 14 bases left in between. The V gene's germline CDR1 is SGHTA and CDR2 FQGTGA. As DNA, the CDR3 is TGTGCCAGCAGCCGACAGAACCTTGGTTCACCCCTCCACTTT. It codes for CASSRQNLGSPLHF.

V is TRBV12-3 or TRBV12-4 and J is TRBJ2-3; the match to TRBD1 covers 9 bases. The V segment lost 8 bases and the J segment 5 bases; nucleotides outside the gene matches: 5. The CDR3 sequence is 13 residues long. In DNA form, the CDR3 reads TGTGCCAGCGCCGACAGGGGGGGAGATACGCAGTATTTT. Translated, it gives CASADRGGDTQYF.

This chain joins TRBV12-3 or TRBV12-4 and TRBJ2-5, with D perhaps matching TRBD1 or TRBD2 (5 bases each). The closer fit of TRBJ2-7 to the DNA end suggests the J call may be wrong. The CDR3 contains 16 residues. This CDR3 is CASRLRDTTGSYEQYF. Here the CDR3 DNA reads TGTGCCAGCAGACTGAGGGATACCACAGGAAGCTACGAGCAGTACTTC.

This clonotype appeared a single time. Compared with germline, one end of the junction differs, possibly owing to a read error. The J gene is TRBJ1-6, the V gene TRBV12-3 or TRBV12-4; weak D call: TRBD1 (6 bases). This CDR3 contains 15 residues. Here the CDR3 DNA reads TGTGCCGGCAGTTTAGTGGGGGCACGGAATTCACCCCTCCACTTT. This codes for CAGSLVGARNSPLHF.

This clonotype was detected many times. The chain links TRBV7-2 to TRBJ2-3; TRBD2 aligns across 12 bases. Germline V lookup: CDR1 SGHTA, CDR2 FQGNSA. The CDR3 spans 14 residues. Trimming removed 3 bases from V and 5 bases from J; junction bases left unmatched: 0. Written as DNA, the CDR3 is TGTGCCAGCAGCTTGGGACTAGCGGGAGATACGCAGTATTTT. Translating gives CASSLGLAGDTQYF.